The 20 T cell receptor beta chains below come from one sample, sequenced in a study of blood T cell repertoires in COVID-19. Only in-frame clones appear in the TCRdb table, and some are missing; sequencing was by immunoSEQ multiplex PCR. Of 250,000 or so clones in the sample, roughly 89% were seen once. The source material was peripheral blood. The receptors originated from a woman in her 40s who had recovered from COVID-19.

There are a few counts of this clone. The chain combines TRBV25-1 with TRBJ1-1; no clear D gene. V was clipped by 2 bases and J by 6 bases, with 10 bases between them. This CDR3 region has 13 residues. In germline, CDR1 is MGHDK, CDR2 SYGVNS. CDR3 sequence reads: CASSEGREAEAFF. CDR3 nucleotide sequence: TGTGCCAGCAGTGAAGGGCGGGAGGCTGAAGCTTTCTTT.

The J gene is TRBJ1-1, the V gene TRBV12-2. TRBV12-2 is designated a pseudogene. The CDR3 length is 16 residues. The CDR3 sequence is CASRLARRTEGTEAFF. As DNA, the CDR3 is TGTGCAAGTCGCTTAGCGCGTCGGACGGAGGGGACTGAAGCTTTCTTT.

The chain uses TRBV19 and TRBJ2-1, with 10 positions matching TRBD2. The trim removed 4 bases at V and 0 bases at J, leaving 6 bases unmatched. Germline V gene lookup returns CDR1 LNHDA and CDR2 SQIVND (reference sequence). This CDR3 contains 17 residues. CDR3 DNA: TGTGCCAGTAGTAAACTAGCGGGAACGCCCTCCTACAATGAGCAGTTCTTC. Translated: CASSKLAGTPSYNEQFF.

The DNA of the CDR3 is TGTGCCAGCAGTGAAGTCAGCGGGGTAGGCTACACCTTC. Translating it yields CASSEVSGVGYTF. The V call is TRBV6-1, the J call TRBJ1-2, with D unclear. This CDR3 has 13 amino acids. Germline V gives CDR1 MNHNS, CDR2 SASEGT. V was clipped by 1 base and J by 8 bases, with 11 bases between them.

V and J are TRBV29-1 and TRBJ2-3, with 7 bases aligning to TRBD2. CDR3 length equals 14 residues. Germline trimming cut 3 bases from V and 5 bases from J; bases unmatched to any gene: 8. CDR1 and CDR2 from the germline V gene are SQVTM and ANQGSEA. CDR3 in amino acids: CSVEGGHAGDTQYF. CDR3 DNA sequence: TGCAGCGTTGAGGGAGGGCACGCGGGAGATACGCAGTATTTT.

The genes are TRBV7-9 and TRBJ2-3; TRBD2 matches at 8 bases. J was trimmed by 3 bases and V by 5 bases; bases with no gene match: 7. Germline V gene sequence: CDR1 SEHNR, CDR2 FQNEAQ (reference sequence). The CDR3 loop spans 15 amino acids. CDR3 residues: CASSPPGGATDTQYF. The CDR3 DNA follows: TGTGCCAGCAGCCCCCCGGGGGGGGCGACAGATACGCAGTATTTT.

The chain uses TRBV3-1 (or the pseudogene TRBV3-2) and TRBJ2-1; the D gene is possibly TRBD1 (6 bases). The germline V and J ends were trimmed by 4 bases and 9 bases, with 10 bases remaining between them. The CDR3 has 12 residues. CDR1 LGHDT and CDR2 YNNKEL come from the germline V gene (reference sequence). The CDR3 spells CASSPQGSEQFF. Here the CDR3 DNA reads TGTGCCAGCAGCCCCCAGGGGTCTGAGCAGTTCTTC.

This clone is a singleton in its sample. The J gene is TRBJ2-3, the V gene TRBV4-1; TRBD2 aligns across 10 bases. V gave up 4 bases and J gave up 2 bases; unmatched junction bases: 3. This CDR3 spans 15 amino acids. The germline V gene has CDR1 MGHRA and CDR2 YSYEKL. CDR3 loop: CASSPLAGFTDTQYF. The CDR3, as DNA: TGCGCCAGCAGCCCACTAGCGGGGTTCACAGATACGCAGTATTTT.

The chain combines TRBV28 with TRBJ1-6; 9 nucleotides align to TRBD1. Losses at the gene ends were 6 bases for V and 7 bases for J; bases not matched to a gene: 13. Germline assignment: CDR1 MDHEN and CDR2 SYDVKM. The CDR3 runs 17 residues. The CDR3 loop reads CASRPVQGANPNSPLHF. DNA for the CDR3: TGTGCCAGCAGACCCGTACAGGGGGCAAATCCCAATTCACCCCTCCACTTT. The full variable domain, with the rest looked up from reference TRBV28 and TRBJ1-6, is DVKVTQSSRYLVKRTGEKVFLECVQDMDHENMFWYRQDPGLGLRLIYFSYDVKMKEKGDIPEGYSVSREKKERFSLILESASTNQTSMYLCASRPVQGANPNSPLHFGNGTRLTVT.

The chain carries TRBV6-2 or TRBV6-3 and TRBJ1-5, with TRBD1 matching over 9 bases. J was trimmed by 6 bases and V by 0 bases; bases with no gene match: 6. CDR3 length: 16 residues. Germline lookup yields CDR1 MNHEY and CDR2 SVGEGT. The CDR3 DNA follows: TGTGCCAGCAGTTACTCAAGACAGGGGGTGGGTCAGCCCCAGCATTTT. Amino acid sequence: CASSYSRQGVGQPQHF.

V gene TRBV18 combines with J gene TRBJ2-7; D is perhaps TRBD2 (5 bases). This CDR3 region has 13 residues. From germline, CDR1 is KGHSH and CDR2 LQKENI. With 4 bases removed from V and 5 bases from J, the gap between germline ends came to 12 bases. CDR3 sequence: CASSLTRDDEQYF. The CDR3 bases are TGTGCCAGCTCACTCACTAGAGATGACGAGCAGTACTTC.

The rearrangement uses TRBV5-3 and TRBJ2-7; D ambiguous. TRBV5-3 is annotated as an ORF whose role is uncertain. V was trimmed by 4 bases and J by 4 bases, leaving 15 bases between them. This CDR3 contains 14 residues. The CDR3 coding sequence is TGTGCCAGAAGCCCAGCTGACAAGTTTTACGAGCAGTACTTC. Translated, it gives CARSPADKFYEQYF.

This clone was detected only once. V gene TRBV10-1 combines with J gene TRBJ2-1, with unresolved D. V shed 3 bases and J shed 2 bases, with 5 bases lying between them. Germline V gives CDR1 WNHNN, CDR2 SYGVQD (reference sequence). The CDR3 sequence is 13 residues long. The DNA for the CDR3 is TGCGCCAGCAGTGAAACAGCCTACAATGAGCAGTTCTTC. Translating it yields CASSETAYNEQFF.

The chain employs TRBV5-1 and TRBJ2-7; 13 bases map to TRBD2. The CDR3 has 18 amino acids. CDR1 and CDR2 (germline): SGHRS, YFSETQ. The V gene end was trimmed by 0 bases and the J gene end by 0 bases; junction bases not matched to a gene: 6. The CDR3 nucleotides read TGCGCCAGCAGCTTGGCGGGGACTAGCGGGATTTACTCCTACGAGCAGTACTTC. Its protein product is CASSLAGTSGIYSYEQYF. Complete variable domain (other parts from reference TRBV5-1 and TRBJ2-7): KAGVTQTPRYLIKTRGQQVTLSCSPISGHRSVSWYQQTPGQGLQFLFEYFSETQRNKGNFPGRFSGRQFSNSRSEMNVSTLELGDSALYLCASSLAGTSGIYSYEQYFGPGTRLTVT.

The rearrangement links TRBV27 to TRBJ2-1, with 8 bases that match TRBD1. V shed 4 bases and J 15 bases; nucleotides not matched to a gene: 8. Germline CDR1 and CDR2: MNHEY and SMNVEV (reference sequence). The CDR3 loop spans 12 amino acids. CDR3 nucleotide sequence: TGTGCCAGCAGTTCATCGACAGGGGTCTCGTTCTTC. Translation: CASSSSTGVSFF.

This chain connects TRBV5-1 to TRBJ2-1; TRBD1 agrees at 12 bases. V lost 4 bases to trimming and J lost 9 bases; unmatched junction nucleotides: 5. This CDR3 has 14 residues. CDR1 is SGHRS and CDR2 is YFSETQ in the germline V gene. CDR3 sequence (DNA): TGCGCCAGCAGCCCAGGGACAGGGGGCGGTGAGCAGTTCTTC. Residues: CASSPGTGGGEQFF.

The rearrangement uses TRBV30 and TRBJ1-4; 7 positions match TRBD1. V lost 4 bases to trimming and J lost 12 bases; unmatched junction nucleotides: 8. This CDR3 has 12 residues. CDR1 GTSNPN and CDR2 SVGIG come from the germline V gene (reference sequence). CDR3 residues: CAWMGQRTELFF. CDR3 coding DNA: TGTGCCTGGATGGGACAGCGGACCGAACTGTTTTTT.

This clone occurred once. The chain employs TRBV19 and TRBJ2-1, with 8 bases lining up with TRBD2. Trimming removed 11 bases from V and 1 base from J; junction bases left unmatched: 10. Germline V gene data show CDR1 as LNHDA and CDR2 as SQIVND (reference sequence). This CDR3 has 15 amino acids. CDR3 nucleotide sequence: TGTGCCGCGGGAGGCGGGAGTGGGTCCTACAATGAGCAGTTCTTC. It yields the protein CAAGGGSGSYNEQFF.

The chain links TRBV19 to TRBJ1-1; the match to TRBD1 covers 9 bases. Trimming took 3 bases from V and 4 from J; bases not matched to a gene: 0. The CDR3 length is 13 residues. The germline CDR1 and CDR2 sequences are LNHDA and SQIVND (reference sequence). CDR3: CASSMTGGTEAFF. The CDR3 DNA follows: TGTGCCAGTAGTATGACAGGGGGCACTGAAGCTTTCTTT.

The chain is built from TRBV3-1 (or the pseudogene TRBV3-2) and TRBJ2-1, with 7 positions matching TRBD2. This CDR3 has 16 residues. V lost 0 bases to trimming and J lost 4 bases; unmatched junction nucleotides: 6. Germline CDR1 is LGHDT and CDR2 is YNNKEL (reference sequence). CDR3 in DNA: TGTGCCAGCAGCCAAGATCTGGCTAGCGGTTACAATGAGCAGTTCTTC. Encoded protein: CASSQDLASGYNEQFF.